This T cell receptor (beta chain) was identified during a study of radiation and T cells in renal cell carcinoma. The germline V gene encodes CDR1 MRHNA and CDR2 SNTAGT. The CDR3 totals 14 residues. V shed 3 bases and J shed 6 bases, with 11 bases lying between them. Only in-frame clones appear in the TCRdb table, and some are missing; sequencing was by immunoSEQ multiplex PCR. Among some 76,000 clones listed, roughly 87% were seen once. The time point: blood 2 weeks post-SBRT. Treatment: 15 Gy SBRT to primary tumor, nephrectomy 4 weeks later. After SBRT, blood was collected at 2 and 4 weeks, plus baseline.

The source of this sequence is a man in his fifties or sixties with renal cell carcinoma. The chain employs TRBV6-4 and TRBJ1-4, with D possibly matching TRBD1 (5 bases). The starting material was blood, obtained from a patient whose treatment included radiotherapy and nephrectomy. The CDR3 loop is CASSEILGDEKLFF. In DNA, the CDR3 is TGTGCCAGCAGTGAGATCCTAGGGGATGAAAAACTGTTTTTT.